The entry that follows covers one T cell receptor beta chain sequence. These data come from a study of blood T cell repertoires in COVID-19. The CDR3 length is 12 residues. Germline V gene sequence: CDR1 MNHEY, CDR2 SMNVEV (reference sequence). V was pared by 10 bases and J by 1 base, with 11 bases between. TCRdb keeps only in-frame clones here, not all; method: immunoSEQ multiplex PCR. The sample carries about 190,000 clones, about 85% recorded once. The receptor's source is a man in his thirties or forties with acute or convalescent COVID-19. The chain employs TRBV27 and TRBJ2-7, with a weak D call TRBD1 (6 bases). Sequencing was done on a sample of peripheral blood. The CDR3 sequence: CATGTYSYEQYF. Written as DNA, the CDR3 is TGTGCCACTGGGACATATTCCTACGAGCAGTACTTC.